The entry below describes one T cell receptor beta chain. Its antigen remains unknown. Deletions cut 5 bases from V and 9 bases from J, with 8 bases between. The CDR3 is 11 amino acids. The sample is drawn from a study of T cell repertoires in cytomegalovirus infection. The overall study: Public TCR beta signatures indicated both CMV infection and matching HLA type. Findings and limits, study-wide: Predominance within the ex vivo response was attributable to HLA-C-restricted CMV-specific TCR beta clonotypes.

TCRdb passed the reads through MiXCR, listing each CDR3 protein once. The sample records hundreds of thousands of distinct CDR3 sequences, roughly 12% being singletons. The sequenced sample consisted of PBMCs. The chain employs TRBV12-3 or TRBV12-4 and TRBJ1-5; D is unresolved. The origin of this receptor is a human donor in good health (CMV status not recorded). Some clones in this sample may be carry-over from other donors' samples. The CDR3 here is CASSGLGPQHF. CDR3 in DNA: TGTGCCAGCAGTGGATTGGGGCCCCAGCATTTT.